This TCR beta chain was retrieved from a study of blood T cell repertoires in COVID-19. Germline V gives CDR1 SGHTS, CDR2 YDEGEE. This CDR3 is 13 amino acids long. Trimming left V 0 bases short and J 5 bases short, with 8 bases between. Study processing details: Reference gene primer amplification gave nucleated cell count estimates. Some clones are missing from TCRdb's copy, which holds only in-frame ones; the method was immunoSEQ multiplex PCR. That table furnishes V, J and clone size, whereas the DNA furnished D and trimming. The profile shows around 220,000 clones, 87% of them singletons. Participant-given clinical history determined each cohort assignment.

The rearrangement links TRBV5-8 to TRBJ1-2, with TRBD1 as a possible D gene (6 bases). This receptor was taken from a woman in her twenties or thirties with acute COVID-19. Material: PBMCs or T cells enriched from blood (not recorded which). The CDR3 here is CASSLGQDYGYTF. The DNA for the CDR3 is TGTGCCAGCAGCTTGGGACAGGATTATGGCTACACCTTC. The variable domain in full, completed from reference TRBV5-8 and TRBJ1-2, reads EAGVTQSPTHLIKTRGQQATLRCSPISGHTSVYWYQQALGLGLQFLLWYDEGEERNRGNFPPRFSGRQFPNYSSELNVNALELEDSALYLCASSLGQDYGYTFGSGTRLTVV.